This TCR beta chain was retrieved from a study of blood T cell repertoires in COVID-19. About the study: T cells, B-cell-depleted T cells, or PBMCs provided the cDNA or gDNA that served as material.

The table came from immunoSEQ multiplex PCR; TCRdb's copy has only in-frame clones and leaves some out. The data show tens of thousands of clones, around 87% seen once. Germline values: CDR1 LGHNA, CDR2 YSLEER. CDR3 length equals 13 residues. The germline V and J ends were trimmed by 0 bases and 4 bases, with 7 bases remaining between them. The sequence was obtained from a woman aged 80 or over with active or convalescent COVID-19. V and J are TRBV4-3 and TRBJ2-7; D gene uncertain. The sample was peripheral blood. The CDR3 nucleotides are TGCGCCAGCAGCCAAGATCGCGGTTACGAGCAGTACTTC. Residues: CASSQDRGYEQYF.